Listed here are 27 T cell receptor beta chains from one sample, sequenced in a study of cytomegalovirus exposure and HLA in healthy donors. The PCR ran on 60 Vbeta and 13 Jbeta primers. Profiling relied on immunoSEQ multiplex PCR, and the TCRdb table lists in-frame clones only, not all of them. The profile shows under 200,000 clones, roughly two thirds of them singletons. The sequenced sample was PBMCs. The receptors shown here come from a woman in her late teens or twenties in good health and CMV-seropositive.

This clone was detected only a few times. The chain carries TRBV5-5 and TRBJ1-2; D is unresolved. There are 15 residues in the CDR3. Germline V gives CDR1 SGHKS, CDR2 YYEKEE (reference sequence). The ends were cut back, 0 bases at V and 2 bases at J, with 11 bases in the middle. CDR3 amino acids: CASSLETVANYGYTF. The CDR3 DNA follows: TGTGCCAGCAGCTTGGAAACGGTAGCCAACTATGGCTACACCTTC.

CDR3 bases: TGTGCCAGCAGCCCCAGGACTGTCTACAATGAGCAGTTCTTC. This codes for CASSPRTVYNEQFF. The chain combines TRBV7-2 with TRBJ2-1; D might be TRBD2 (5 bases). CDR1 SGHTA and CDR2 FQGNSA come from the germline V gene. This CDR3 is 14 amino acids long. The V gene lost 5 bases and the J gene lost 3 bases, with 11 bases spanning the gap.

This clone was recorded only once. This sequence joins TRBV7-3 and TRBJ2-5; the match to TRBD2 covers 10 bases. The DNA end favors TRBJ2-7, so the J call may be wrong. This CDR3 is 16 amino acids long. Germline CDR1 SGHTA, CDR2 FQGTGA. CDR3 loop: CASSFTLGTSVYEQYF. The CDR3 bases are TGTGCCAGCAGCTTTACTCTTGGGACTAGCGTCTACGAGCAGTACTTC.

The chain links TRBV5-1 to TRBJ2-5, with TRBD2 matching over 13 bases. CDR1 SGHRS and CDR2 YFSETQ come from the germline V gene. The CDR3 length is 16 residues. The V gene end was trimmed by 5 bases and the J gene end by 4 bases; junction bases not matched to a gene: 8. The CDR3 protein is CASSRTSGGVGETQYF. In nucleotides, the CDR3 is TGCGCCAGCAGTAGGACTAGCGGGGGAGTTGGAGAGACCCAGTACTTC.

This CDR3 is CASSHDRRNTEAFF. The DNA for the CDR3 is TGCGCCAGCAGCCATGACCGGAGGAACACTGAAGCTTTCTTT. This sequence joins TRBV5-1 and TRBJ1-1; no reliable D call. In germline, CDR1 is SGHRS, CDR2 YFSETQ. This CDR3 has 14 amino acids. V dropped 4 bases and J dropped 1 base, with 11 bases sitting between them.

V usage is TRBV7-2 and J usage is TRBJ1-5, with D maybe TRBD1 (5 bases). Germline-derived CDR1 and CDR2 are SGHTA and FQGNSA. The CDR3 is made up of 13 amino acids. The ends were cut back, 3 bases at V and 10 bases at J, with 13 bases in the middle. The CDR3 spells CASSFVGRGPQHF. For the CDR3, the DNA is TGTGCCAGCAGCTTTGTGGGGCGAGGCCCCCAGCATTTT.

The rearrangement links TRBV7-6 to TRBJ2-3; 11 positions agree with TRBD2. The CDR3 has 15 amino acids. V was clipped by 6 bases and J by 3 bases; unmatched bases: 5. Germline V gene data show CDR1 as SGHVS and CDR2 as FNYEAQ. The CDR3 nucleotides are TGTGCCAGCAGTGCGACTAGCGGGATAACAGATACGCAGTATTTT. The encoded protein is CASSATSGITDTQYF.

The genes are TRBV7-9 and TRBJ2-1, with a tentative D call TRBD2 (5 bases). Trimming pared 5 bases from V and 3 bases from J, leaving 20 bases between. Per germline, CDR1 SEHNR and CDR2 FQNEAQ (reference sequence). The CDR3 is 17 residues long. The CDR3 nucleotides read TGTGCCAGCAGCGTCGAAGGGAAGCGGAGTCTCTACAATGAGCAGTTCTTC. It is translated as CASSVEGKRSLYNEQFF.

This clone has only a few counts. The CDR3 coding sequence is TGTGCCAGCAGCTTTTCGGCGGGGGAGGAGCCCCAGCATTTT. Its translation: CASSFSAGEEPQHF. V and J are TRBV7-9 and TRBJ1-5; D possibly corresponds to TRBD1 (5 bases). The CDR3 spans 14 residues. Germline loops: CDR1 SEHNR, CDR2 FQNEAQ (reference sequence). V lost 3 bases and J lost 8, with 14 bases in between.

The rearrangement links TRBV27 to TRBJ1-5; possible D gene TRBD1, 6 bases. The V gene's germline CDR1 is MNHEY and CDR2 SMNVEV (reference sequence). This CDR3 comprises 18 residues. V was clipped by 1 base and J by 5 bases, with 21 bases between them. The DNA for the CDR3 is TGTGCCAGCAGTTTATTCGGGACGTATCAGGGGTGGGATCAGCCCCAGCATTTT. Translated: CASSLFGTYQGWDQPQHF.

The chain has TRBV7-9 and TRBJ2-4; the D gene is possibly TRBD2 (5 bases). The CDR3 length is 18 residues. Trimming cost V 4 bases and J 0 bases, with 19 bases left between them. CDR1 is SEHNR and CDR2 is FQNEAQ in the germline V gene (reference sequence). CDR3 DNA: TGTGCCAGCAGCTCCCCTGCCCGGGAATCGTTAGCCAAAAACATTCAGTACTTC. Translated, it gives CASSSPARESLAKNIQYF.

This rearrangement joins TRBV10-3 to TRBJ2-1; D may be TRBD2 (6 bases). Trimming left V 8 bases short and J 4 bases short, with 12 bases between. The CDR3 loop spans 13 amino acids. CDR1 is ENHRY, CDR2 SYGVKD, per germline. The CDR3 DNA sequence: TGTGCCATCGGGGGGTCGGGGTACAATGAGCAGTTCTTC. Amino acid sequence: CAIGGSGYNEQFF.

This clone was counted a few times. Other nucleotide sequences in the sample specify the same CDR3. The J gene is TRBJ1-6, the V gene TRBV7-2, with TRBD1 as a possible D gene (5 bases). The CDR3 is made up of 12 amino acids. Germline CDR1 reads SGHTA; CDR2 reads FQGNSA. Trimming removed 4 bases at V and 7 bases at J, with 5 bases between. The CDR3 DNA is TGTGCCAGCAGCTCAGGGAATTCACCCCTCCACTTT. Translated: CASSSGNSPLHF.

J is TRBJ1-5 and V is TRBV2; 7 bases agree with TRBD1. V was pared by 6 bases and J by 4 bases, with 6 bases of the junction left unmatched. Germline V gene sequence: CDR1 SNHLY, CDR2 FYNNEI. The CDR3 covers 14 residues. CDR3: CASRGDSPNQPQHF. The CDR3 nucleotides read TGTGCCAGCAGAGGGGACAGCCCAAATCAGCCCCAGCATTTT.

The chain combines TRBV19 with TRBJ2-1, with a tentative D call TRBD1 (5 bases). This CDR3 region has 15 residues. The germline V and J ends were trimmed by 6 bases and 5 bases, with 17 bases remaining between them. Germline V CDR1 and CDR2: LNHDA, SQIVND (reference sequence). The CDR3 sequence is CASRTNRPWDNEQFF. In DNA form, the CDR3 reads TGTGCCAGTAGGACCAACAGGCCATGGGACAATGAGCAGTTCTTC.

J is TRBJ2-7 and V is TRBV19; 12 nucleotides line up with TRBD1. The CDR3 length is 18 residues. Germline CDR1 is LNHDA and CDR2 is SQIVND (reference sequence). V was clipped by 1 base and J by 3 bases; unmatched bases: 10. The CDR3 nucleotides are TGTGCCAGTAGTATAGGGGGGCCCCGGGACAGGGGGCACTACGAGCAGTACTTC. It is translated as CASSIGGPRDRGHYEQYF.

The CDR3 DNA follows: TGTGCCAGCAGTGGTAGCCGGGACAGGTTTTACAATGAGCAGTTCTTC. Residues: CASSGSRDRFYNEQFF. The V and J genes are TRBV2 and TRBJ2-1, with 8 bases matching TRBD1. CDR3 length: 16 residues. Per the germline V gene, CDR1 is SNHLY and CDR2 is FYNNEI. V shed 4 bases and J 4 bases; nucleotides not matched to a gene: 9.

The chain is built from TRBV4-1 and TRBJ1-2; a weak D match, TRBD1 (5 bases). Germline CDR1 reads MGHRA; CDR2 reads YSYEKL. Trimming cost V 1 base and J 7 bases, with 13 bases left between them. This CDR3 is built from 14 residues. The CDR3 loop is CASSQAGQGIGYTF. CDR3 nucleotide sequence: TGCGCCAGCAGCCAAGCTGGGCAGGGAATTGGCTACACCTTC.

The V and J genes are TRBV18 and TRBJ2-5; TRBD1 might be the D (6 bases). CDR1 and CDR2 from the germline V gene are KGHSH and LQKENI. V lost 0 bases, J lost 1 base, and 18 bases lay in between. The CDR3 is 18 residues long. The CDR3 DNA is TGTGCCAGCTCACCACCGAGATCTGAGACAGGAACCCAAGAGACCCAGTACTTC. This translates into CASSPPRSETGTQETQYF.

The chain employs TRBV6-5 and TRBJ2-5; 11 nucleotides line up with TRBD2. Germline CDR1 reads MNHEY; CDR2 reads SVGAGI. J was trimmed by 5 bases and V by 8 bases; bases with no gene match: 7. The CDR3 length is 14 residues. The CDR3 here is CASGTSGGRETQYF. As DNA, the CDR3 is TGTGCCAGCGGTACTAGCGGGGGAAGGGAGACCCAGTACTTC.

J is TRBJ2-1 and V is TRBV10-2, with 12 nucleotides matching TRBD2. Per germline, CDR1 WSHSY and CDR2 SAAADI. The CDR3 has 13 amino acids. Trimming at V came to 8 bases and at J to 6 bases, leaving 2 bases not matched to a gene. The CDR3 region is CASGLAGSNEQFF. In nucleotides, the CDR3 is TGCGCCAGCGGACTAGCGGGGAGCAATGAGCAGTTCTTC.

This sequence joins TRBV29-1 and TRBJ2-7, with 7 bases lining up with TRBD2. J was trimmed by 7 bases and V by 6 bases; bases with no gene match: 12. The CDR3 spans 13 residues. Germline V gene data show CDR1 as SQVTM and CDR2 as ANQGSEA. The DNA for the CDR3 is TGCAGCGTAGGGAGCGGGGTAATGCGGGAGCAGTACTTC. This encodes CSVGSGVMREQYF.

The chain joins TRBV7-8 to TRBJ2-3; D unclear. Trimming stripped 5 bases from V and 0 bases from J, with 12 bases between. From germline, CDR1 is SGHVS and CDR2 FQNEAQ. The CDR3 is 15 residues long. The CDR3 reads CASSPPRLSTDTQYF. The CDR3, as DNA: TGTGCCAGCAGCCCTCCCCGACTGAGCACAGATACGCAGTATTTT.

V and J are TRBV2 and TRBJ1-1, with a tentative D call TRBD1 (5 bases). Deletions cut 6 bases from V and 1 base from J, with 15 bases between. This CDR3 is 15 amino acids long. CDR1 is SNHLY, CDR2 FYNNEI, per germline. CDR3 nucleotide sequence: TGTGCCAGCAGGAAGGCCAGTGGGGCGAACACTGAAGCTTTCTTT. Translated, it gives CASRKASGANTEAFF.

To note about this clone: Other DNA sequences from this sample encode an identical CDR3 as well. CDR3 sequence reads: CASSYSIEQGRSPLHF. Written as DNA, the CDR3 is TGTGCCAGCAGTTACTCGATAGAACAGGGTAGATCCCCCCTCCACTTT. The J gene is TRBJ1-6, the V gene TRBV6-5; perhaps TRBD1 as D (6 bases). Per the germline V gene, CDR1 is MNHEY and CDR2 is SVGAGI. The germline V and J ends were trimmed by 0 bases and 13 bases, with 19 bases remaining between them. The CDR3 consists of 16 residues.

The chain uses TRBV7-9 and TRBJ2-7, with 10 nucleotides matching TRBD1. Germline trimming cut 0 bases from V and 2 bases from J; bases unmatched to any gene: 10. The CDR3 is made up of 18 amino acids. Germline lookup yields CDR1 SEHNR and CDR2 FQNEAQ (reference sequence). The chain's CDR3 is CASSLAKSRDRGPYEQYF. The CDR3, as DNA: TGTGCCAGCAGCTTAGCCAAATCCCGGGACAGGGGACCCTACGAGCAGTACTTC.

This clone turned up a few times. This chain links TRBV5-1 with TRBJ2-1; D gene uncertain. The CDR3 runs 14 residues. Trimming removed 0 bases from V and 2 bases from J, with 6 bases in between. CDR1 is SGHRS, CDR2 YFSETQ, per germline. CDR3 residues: CASSLVPPYNEQFF. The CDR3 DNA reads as TGCGCCAGCAGCTTGGTTCCTCCCTACAATGAGCAGTTCTTC.